A selection of T cell receptor beta chains follows, all from one sample in a study of Tregs in tolerant kidney transplant recipients. Profiled with immunoSEQ multiplex PCR; TCRdb holds only in-frame clones, not every one. Of 85,000 to 100,000 clones listed, roughly 93% were seen once; the top ten hold approximately 0.5%. Sample: CD4+ T cells from blood, taken before the transplant. The receptors come from a human donor who received a combined kidney and bone marrow transplant. Both conserved end residues are part of each CDR3. Size values are once, few and many counts, or a class for expanded clones, and some rows have none.

v_gene	j_gene	abundance	CDR3aa
TRBV19	TRBJ1-3	NA	CASRDRGSGNTIYF
TRBV5-6	TRBJ2-7	NA	CASSPFGTSLPYEQYF
TRBV7-3	TRBJ1-1	once	CASSADRANMNTEAFF
TRBV29-1	TRBJ1-2	NA	CSVDRTGLGYTF
TRBV11-3	TRBJ2-1	NA	CASRGQGDEQFF
TRBV7-8	TRBJ2-5	NA	CASSLKDRNVREQYF
TRBV11-2	TRBJ2-1	NA	CASSPTGVFVNEQFF
TRBV7-8	TRBJ2-7	NA	CASSFTSGGGFSYEQYF
TRBV29-1	TRBJ1-5	once	CSVASTGLGQPQHF
TRBV5-1	TRBJ1-4	NA	CASSLGTDATNEKLFF
TRBV7-2	TRBJ1-3	NA	CASSNLGGSGNTIYF
TRBV11-3	TRBJ2-7	NA	CASSLEGLAISYEQYF
TRBV19	TRBJ2-7	NA	CASSPDRTRAYEQYF
TRBV7-9	TRBJ2-7	NA	CASSPGSASLYEQYF
TRBV5-1	TRBJ2-5	NA	CASSLGIRAGTNQETQYF
TRBV19	TRBJ2-1	NA	CASSRGRQGGSYNEQFF
TRBV29-1	TRBJ2-7	NA	CSVLCEQYF
TRBV4-3	TRBJ2-3	NA	CASSQGEANTQYF
TRBV4-3	TRBJ1-6	NA	CASSQSRQGINSPLHF
TRBV29-1	TRBJ1-2	NA	CSVGLPGDGYTF
TRBV7-3	TRBJ1-2	NA	CASSPGMGNYGYTF
TRBV5-1	TRBJ1-2	NA	CASSTGTAGVGGINYGYTF
TRBV7-6	TRBJ2-7	NA	CASSPPWSYEQYF
TRBV5-1	TRBJ2-3	NA	CASSLGLGGTDTQYF
TRBV4-1	TRBJ1-2	NA	CASSQSRQGAPGYTF
TRBV5-1	TRBJ1-2	NA	CASSLVSQGVPIFFF
TRBV7-2	TRBJ2-1	NA	CASSLTGEQFF
TRBV2	TRBJ2-5	NA	CASRTGQGGTQETQYF
TRBV4-2	TRBJ2-1	NA	CASSQDRPASGSRNEQFF
TRBV10-1	TRBJ2-7	NA	CARGWTGPYEQYF
TRBV5-6	TRBJ1-4	once	CASSRGSDEKLFF
TRBV6-5	TRBJ1-1	NA	CASKGRGIAEAFF
TRBV5-1	TRBJ2-2	NA	CASSPVQVGWLFF
TRBV28	TRBJ2-5	NA	CASSPTGQGARDGETQYF
TRBV6-5	TRBJ1-2	NA	CASSYSEANLKSYTF
TRBV27	TRBJ1-2	NA	CASSSGAPGGYYGYTF
TRBV19	TRBJ2-1	NA	CASSITNLGLTSYNEQFF
TRBV7-2	TRBJ2-7	NA	CASSPSAGGGYEQYF
TRBV19	TRBJ2-7	NA	CASSVDRVSYEQYF
TRBV5-8	TRBJ1-2	NA	CASSLGAGTGDYGYTF
TRBV5-1	TRBJ1-2	NA	CASSATGTGVYGYTF
TRBV30	TRBJ2-1	once	CAWLRTVPSYNEQFF
TRBV18	TRBJ1-5	NA	CASSRDRASYSNQPQHF
TRBV4-2	TRBJ1-6	NA	CASSQEAERGGNSPLHF
TRBV4-1	TRBJ2-1	few	CASSHPGLAGGPTYNEQFF